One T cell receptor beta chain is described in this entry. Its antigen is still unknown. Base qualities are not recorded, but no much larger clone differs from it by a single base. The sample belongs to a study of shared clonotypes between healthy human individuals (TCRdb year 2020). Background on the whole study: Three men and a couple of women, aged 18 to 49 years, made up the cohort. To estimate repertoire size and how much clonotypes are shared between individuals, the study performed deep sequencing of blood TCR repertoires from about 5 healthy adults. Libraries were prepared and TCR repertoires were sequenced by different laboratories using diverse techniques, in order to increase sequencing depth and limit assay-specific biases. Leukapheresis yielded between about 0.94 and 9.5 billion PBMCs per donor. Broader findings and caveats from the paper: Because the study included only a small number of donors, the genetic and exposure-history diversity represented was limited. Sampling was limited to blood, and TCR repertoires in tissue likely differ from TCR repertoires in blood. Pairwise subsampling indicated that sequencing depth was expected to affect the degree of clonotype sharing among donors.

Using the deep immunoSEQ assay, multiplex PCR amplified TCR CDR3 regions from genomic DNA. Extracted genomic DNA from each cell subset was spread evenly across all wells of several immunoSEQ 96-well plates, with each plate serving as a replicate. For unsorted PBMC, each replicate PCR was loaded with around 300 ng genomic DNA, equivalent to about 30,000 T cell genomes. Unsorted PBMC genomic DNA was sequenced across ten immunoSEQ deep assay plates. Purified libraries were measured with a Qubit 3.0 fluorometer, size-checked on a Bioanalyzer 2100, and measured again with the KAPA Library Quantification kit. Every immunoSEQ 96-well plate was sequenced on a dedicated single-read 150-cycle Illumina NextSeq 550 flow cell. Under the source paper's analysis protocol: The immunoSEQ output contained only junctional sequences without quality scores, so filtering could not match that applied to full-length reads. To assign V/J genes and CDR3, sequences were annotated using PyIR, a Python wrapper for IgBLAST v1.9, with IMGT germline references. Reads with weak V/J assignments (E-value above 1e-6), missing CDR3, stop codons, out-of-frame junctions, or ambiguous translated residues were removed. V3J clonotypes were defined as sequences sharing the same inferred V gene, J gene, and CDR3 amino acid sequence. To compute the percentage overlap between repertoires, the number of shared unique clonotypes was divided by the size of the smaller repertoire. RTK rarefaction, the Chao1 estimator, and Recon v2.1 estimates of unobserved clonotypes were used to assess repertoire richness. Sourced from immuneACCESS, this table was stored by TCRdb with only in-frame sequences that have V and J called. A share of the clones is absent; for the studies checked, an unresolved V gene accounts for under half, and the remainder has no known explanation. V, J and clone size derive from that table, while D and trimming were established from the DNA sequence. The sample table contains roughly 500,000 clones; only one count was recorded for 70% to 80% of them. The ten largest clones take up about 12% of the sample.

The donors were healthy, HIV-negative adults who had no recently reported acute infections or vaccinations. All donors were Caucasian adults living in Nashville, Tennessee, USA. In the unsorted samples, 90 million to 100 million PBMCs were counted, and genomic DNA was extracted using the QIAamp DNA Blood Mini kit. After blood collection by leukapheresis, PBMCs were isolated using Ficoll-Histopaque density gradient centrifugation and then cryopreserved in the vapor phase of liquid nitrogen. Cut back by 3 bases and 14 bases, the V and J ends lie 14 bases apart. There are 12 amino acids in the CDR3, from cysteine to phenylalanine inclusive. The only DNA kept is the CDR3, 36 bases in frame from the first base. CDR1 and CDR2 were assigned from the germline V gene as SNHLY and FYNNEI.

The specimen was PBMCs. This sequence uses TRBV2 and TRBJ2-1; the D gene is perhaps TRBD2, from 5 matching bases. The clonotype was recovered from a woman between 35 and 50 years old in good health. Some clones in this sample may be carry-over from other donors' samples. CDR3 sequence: CASSDVGKREFF. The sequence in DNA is TGTGCCAGCAGTGACGTGGGAAAGAGGGAGTTCTTC. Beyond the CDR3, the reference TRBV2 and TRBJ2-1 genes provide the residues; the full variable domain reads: EPEVTQTPSHQVTQMGQEVILRCVPISNHLYFYWYRQILGQKVEFLVSFYNNEISEKSEIFDDQFSVERPDGSNFTLKIRSTKLEDSAMYFCASSDVGKREFFGPGTRLTVL.